These 6 T cell receptor beta chains were sequenced from one sample in a study of neurological immune-mediated disorders. TCRdb reprocessed the 5' RACE reads via MiXCR and lists one record per CDR3 protein. This table holds around 79,000 distinct CDR3 sequences, 13% to 15% found once. Sequenced sample: PBMCs. The receptor source for this set is a woman aged 45-59 years in good health.

The chain is built from TRBV29-1 and TRBJ2-2, with TRBD2 matching over 10 bases. The germline V gene has CDR1 SQVTM and CDR2 ANQGSEA. The CDR3 extends over 14 amino acids. The V segment lost 3 bases and the J segment 6 bases; nucleotides outside the gene matches: 4. CDR3 in amino acids: CSVEGAGGPGELFF. The CDR3 nucleotides read TGCAGCGTTGAGGGAGCGGGGGGGCCCGGGGAGCTGTTTTTT.

This clonotype was observed many times. The chain is built from TRBV20-1 and TRBJ2-7; D may be TRBD2 (5 bases). Germline V gene lookup returns CDR1 DFQATT and CDR2 SNEGSKA (reference sequence). The V end was cut by 1 base, the J end by 1 base, with 11 bases between. CDR3 length equals 14 residues. CDR3 sequence (DNA): TGCAGTGCTAGAGCCGGGGTTAGTTCCTACGAGCAGTACTTC. Encoded protein: CSARAGVSSYEQYF.

This clonotype was seen more than once but under ten times. The CDR3 bases are TGTGCCAGCAGCTTTCCGGGACTAGCGGGCGTGGAGACCCAGTACTTC. Protein: CASSFPGLAGVETQYF. The chain is built from TRBV7-9 and TRBJ2-5; 12 bases are a match to TRBD2. Per germline, CDR1 SEHNR and CDR2 FQNEAQ (reference sequence). V lost 3 bases to trimming and J lost 5 bases; unmatched junction nucleotides: 7. This CDR3 has 16 amino acids.

The gene calls are TRBV7-9 and TRBJ1-1; possible D gene TRBD1, 5 bases. Trimming removed 5 bases at V and 4 bases at J, with 14 bases between. In germline, CDR1 is SEHNR, CDR2 FQNEAQ (reference sequence). The CDR3 spans 14 residues. CDR3 bases: TGTGCCAGCAGCCGTTCAGGGTTTACCACTGAAGCTTTCTTT. Residues: CASSRSGFTTEAFF.

This clonotype was seen repeatedly, ten times or more. The V and J genes are TRBV5-1 and TRBJ2-2; TRBD2 agrees at 8 bases. The ends lost 0 bases at V and 5 bases at J; junction bases unmatched: 9. This CDR3 is 17 amino acids long. CDR1 and CDR2 from the germline V gene are SGHRS and YFSETQ. Here the CDR3 reads CASSLAGSGRGTGELFF. Written as DNA, the CDR3 is TGCGCCAGCAGCTTGGCTGGCAGCGGGAGAGGAACCGGGGAGCTGTTTTTT.

This chain joins TRBV20-1 and TRBJ1-5; the D is unclear. This CDR3 is built from 15 residues. The V gene lost 2 bases and the J gene lost 2 bases, with 13 bases spanning the gap. Germline loops: CDR1 DFQATT, CDR2 SNEGSKA (reference sequence). The CDR3 protein is CSARHLDGGNQPQHF. The CDR3 DNA reads TGCAGTGCTAGACATCTGGACGGGGGCAATCAGCCCCAGCATTTT.